This T cell receptor beta chain comes out of a study of regulatory T cells in long-lasting Graves disease. To note about this clonotype: This may arise from a read error, as a much more abundant clone is one base away.

Time point described: newly diagnosed GD, antithyroid drugs for less than 3 months. Generation of the TCR library employed RNA extracted from PBMCs. TCR beta libraries were built with iRepertoire HTBI primers and Arm-PCR of CDR3 regions. One entry per CDR3 protein results from TCRdb running MiXCR on the multiplex PCR reads. The table records about 240,000 distinct CDR3 sequences, 20% to 25% of them present only once. The germline CDR1 and CDR2 sequences are KGHDR and SFDVKD. The CDR3 sequence is 14 residues long. V lost 6 bases and J lost 5; bases outside the gene matches: 4. Source: peripheral blood mononuclear cells (PBMCs), taken at new diagnosis, from a patient treated with antithyroid drugs. The receptor was derived from a female donor with Graves disease. The V gene is TRBV24-1, the J gene TRBJ2-5; TRBD1 agrees at 11 bases. The chain's CDR3 is CATSRTGGGETQYF. The CDR3 nucleotides are TGTGCCACCAGTAGGACAGGGGGCGGGGAGACCCAGTACTTC.